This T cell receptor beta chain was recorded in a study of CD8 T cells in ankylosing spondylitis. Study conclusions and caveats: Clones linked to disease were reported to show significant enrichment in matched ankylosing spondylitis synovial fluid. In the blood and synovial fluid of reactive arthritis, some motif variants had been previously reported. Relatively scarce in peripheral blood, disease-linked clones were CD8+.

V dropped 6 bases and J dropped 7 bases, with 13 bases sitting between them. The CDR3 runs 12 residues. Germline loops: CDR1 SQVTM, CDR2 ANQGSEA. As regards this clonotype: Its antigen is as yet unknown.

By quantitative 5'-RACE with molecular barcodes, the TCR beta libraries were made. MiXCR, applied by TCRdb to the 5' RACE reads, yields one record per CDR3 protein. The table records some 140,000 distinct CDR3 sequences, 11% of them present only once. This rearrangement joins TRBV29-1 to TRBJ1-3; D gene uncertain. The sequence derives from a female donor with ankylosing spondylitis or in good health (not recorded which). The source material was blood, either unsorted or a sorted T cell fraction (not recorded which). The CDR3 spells CSVLWNSNTIYF. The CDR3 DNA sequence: TGCAGCGTCCTATGGAACTCGAACACCATATATTTT.